This TCR beta chain originates from a study of a mutant IDH1 vaccine in newly diagnosed glioma. Study overall: Of the patients given treatment, approximately 60% were male and 37.5% were female, and a mean age of around 38 years was recorded. Patients previously underwent radiotherapy, temozolomide, or both, and most underwent both.

Trimming at V came to 8 bases and at J to 3 bases, leaving 11 bases not matched to a gene. Germline V CDR1 and CDR2: MNHNY, SVGAGI (reference sequence). The CDR3 runs to 15 residues. Time point: baseline, week 1 (first vaccination visit). As for treatment: pre-vaccination baseline after standard-of-care therapy. Tumors from donors were new WHO grade 3 or 4 IDH1-mutant astrocytomas with ATRX loss. The protocol was immunoSEQ multiplex PCR, while the TCRdb copy is restricted to in-frame clones and leaves out a portion. Of 70,000 to 100,000 clones listed, around 80% are singletons. The chain couples TRBV6-6 to TRBJ2-7; TRBD2 aligns across 9 bases. The specimen was PBMCs, collected from a glioma patient treated with radiotherapy, temozolomide or both. The sequence was obtained from a man in his forties or fifties with glioma. Some clones in this sample may be carry-over from other donors' samples. The CDR3 region is CASEGRGGWYYEQYF. In DNA, the CDR3 is TGTGCCAGCGAGGGGCGGGGGGGCTGGTACTACGAGCAGTACTTC.